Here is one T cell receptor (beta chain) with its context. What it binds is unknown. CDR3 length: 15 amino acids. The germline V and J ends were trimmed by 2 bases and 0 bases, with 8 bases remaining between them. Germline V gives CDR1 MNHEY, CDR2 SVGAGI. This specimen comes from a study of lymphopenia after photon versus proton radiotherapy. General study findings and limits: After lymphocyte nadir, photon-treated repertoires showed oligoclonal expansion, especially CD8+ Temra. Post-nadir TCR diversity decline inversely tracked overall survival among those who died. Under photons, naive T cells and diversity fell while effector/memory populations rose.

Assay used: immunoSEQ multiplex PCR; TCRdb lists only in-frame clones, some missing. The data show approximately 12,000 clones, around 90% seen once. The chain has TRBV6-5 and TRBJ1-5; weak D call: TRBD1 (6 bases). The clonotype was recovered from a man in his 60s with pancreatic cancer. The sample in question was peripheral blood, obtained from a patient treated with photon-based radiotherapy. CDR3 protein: CASSYGQYSNQPQHF. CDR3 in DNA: TGTGCCAGCAGTTACGGACAGTATAGCAATCAGCCCCAGCATTTT.